The rows below give T cell receptor beta chains drawn from one sample of a study of T-cell memory formation after mild COVID-19. Each CDR3 protein gets one entry after TCRdb re-called the 5' RACE reads with MiXCR. Among about 190,000 distinct CDR3 sequences listed, 27% were seen once. Sequenced material: PBMCs or a T cell subset sorted from them (not recorded which). All receptors come from an adult woman who had mild COVID-19 (a few samples of this study predate the infection). Cell type and time point are not known. CDR3s include the opening cysteine and the closing phenylalanine or tryptophan. Fields, in order: D gene, V gene, J gene, clone size, CDR3 protein, CDR3 DNA. D genes are given only for firm matches. Size values are once, few and many counts, or a class for expanded clones, and some rows have none.

d_gene: TRBD2; v_gene: TRBV20-1; j_gene: TRBJ2-1; abundance: -; CDR3aa: CSAPGGGPYNEQFF; CDR3nt: TGCAGTGCCCCCGGGGGGGGGCCCTACAATGAGCAGTTCTTC
d_gene: TRBD1; v_gene: TRBV7-2; j_gene: TRBJ2-3; abundance: once; CDR3aa: CASSTTGGRYTDTQYF; CDR3nt: TGTGCCAGCAGCACGACAGGGGGCCGGTACACAGATACGCAGTATTTT
d_gene: -; v_gene: TRBV7-2; j_gene: TRBJ1-1; abundance: few; CDR3aa: CASSLRALNTEAFF; CDR3nt: TGTGCCAGCAGCTTAAGGGCCCTGAACACTGAAGCTTTCTTT
d_gene: -; v_gene: TRBV4-1; j_gene: TRBJ1-1; abundance: few; CDR3aa: CASSHSGGWFTEAFF; CDR3nt: TGCGCCAGCAGCCATAGCGGGGGATGGTTTACTGAAGCTTTCTTT
d_gene: TRBD1; v_gene: TRBV18; j_gene: TRBJ2-7; abundance: many; CDR3aa: CASSPSGTGVLYEQYF; CDR3nt: TGTGCCAGCTCACCATCCGGGACAGGGGTCCTCTACGAGCAGTACTTC
d_gene: -; v_gene: TRBV5-4; j_gene: TRBJ2-7; abundance: -; CDR3aa: CASSWDGYEQYF; CDR3nt: TGTGCCAGCAGCTGGGACGGCTACGAGCAGTACTTC
d_gene: TRBD1; v_gene: TRBV24-1; j_gene: TRBJ2-1; abundance: many; CDR3aa: CATSEQGAANEQFF; CDR3nt: TGTGCCACCAGTGAGCAGGGGGCGGCCAATGAGCAGTTCTTC
d_gene: -; v_gene: TRBV5-1; j_gene: TRBJ1-1; abundance: -; CDR3aa: CASSLGFGMGNTEAFF; CDR3nt: TGCGCCAGCAGCTTGGGGTTCGGGATGGGGAACACTGAAGCTTTCTTT
d_gene: -; v_gene: TRBV12-3/TRBV12-4; j_gene: TRBJ2-7; abundance: -; CDR3aa: CASSPRGSTIEQYF; CDR3nt: TGTGCCAGCAGCCCACGTGGTTCGACGATCGAGCAGTACTTC
d_gene: -; v_gene: TRBV9; j_gene: TRBJ2-3; abundance: few; CDR3aa: CASSVRPDTQYF; CDR3nt: TGTGCCAGCAGCGTAAGACCGGATACGCAGTATTTT
d_gene: TRBD2; v_gene: TRBV5-5; j_gene: TRBJ2-3; abundance: -; CDR3aa: CASSLSPVAGARTDTQYF; CDR3nt: TGTGCCAGCAGCTTGTCCCCTGTAGCGGGGGCCCGCACAGATACGCAGTATTTT
d_gene: -; v_gene: TRBV14; j_gene: TRBJ1-1; abundance: -; CDR3aa: CASSQGRTNTEAFF; CDR3nt: TGTGCCAGCAGCCAAGGCAGGACTAACACTGAAGCTTTCTTT
d_gene: TRBD2; v_gene: TRBV2; j_gene: TRBJ2-7; abundance: once; CDR3aa: CASSVWGGTYEQYF; CDR3nt: TGTGCCAGCAGTGTGTGGGGAGGGACCTACGAGCAGTACTTC
d_gene: TRBD2; v_gene: TRBV20-1; j_gene: TRBJ2-5; abundance: -; CDR3aa: CSANSGRRETQYF; CDR3nt: TGCAGTGCTAATAGCGGGAGGAGGGAGACCCAGTACTTC
d_gene: TRBD1; v_gene: TRBV11-2; j_gene: TRBJ2-7; abundance: few; CDR3aa: CASSPTMGQGYEQYF; CDR3nt: TGTGCCAGCAGCCCTACGATGGGACAGGGCTACGAGCAGTACTTC
d_gene: -; v_gene: TRBV4-1; j_gene: TRBJ2-7; abundance: few; CDR3aa: CASSQDVRPTYEQYF; CDR3nt: TGCGCCAGCAGCCAAGATGTGAGGCCGACCTACGAGCAGTACTTC
d_gene: -; v_gene: TRBV6-5; j_gene: TRBJ2-7; abundance: -; CDR3aa: CASSLRGQSYEQYF; CDR3nt: TGTGCCAGCAGCCTTAGAGGACAGAGCTACGAGCAGTACTTC
d_gene: -; v_gene: TRBV20-1; j_gene: TRBJ1-5; abundance: -; CDR3aa: CSALGRDAGNQPQHF; CDR3nt: TGCAGTGCTCTCGGGCGAGACGCCGGCAATCAGCCCCAGCATTTT
d_gene: TRBD2; v_gene: TRBV7-9; j_gene: TRBJ2-3; abundance: few; CDR3aa: CASSGVAGGPNTQYF; CDR3nt: TGTGCCAGCAGCGGGGTAGCGGGAGGGCCAAATACGCAGTATTTT
d_gene: TRBD2; v_gene: TRBV7-9; j_gene: TRBJ2-1; abundance: many; CDR3aa: CASSLASGRLNEQFF; CDR3nt: TGTGCCAGCAGCTTAGCTAGCGGGAGACTCAATGAGCAGTTCTTC
d_gene: TRBD1; v_gene: TRBV9; j_gene: TRBJ1-2; abundance: -; CDR3aa: CASSAGQGGDYGYTF; CDR3nt: TGTGCCAGCAGCGCGGGACAGGGAGGGGACTATGGCTACACCTTC
d_gene: -; v_gene: TRBV9; j_gene: TRBJ2-7; abundance: few; CDR3aa: CASSFRPGAGTYEQYF; CDR3nt: TGTGCCAGCAGCTTCCGCCCGGGCGCAGGGACCTACGAGCAGTACTTC
d_gene: -; v_gene: TRBV15; j_gene: TRBJ2-5; abundance: -; CDR3aa: CATSRDQTIKETQYF; CDR3nt: TGTGCCACCAGCAGAGATCAGACTATTAAAGAGACCCAGTACTTC
d_gene: TRBD1; v_gene: TRBV14; j_gene: TRBJ1-1; abundance: -; CDR3aa: CASSQRQGFNPNTEAFF; CDR3nt: TGTGCCAGCAGCCAGCGACAGGGGTTCAATCCGAACACTGAAGCTTTCTTT
d_gene: -; v_gene: TRBV11-2; j_gene: TRBJ2-1; abundance: -; CDR3aa: CASSLEYGTPSYNEQFF; CDR3nt: TGTGCCAGCAGCTTAGAATATGGGACCCCTTCCTACAATGAGCAGTTCTTC
d_gene: -; v_gene: TRBV29-1; j_gene: TRBJ1-1; abundance: -; CDR3aa: CSVGIQGTYTEAFF; CDR3nt: TGCAGCGTCGGAATACAGGGCACTTACACTGAAGCTTTCTTT
d_gene: -; v_gene: TRBV2; j_gene: TRBJ2-2; abundance: -; CDR3aa: CASSLRPSSSGELFF; CDR3nt: TGTGCCAGCAGTCTACGGCCCAGCTCTTCTGGGGAGCTGTTTTTT
d_gene: TRBD1; v_gene: TRBV6-2/TRBV6-3; j_gene: TRBJ1-5; abundance: -; CDR3aa: CASSTPRQGGDQPQHF; CDR3nt: TGTGCCAGCAGTACTCCTAGACAGGGAGGGGATCAGCCCCAGCATTTT
d_gene: -; v_gene: TRBV30; j_gene: TRBJ1-5; abundance: -; CDR3aa: CAWSYAGGQPQHF; CDR3nt: TGTGCCTGGAGTTATGCGGGTGGTCAGCCCCAGCATTTT
d_gene: -; v_gene: TRBV25-1; j_gene: TRBJ1-4; abundance: few; CDR3aa: CASSELAPARGVEKLFF; CDR3nt: TGTGCCAGCAGTGAACTCGCCCCAGCAAGGGGTGTTGAAAAACTGTTTTTT
d_gene: -; v_gene: TRBV3-1; j_gene: TRBJ1-2; abundance: few; CDR3aa: CASSPGMMNYGYTF; CDR3nt: TGTGCCAGCAGCCCTGGAATGATGAACTATGGCTACACCTTC
d_gene: TRBD1; v_gene: TRBV19; j_gene: TRBJ2-7; abundance: -; CDR3aa: CASSIRQGAQPYEQYF; CDR3nt: TGTGCCAGTAGTATCAGACAGGGGGCTCAGCCCTACGAGCAGTACTTC
d_gene: -; v_gene: TRBV6-1; j_gene: TRBJ2-3; abundance: -; CDR3aa: CASKGGWTDTQYF; CDR3nt: TGTGCCAGCAAGGGGGGGTGGACAGATACGCAGTATTTT
d_gene: -; v_gene: TRBV11-2; j_gene: TRBJ2-1; abundance: -; CDR3aa: CASSQENEQFF; CDR3nt: TGTGCCAGCAGTCAAGAAAATGAGCAGTTCTTC
d_gene: -; v_gene: TRBV6-5; j_gene: TRBJ2-2; abundance: few; CDR3aa: CASGGQNTGELFF; CDR3nt: TGTGCCAGCGGGGGGCAGAACACCGGGGAGCTGTTTTTT
d_gene: -; v_gene: TRBV6-1; j_gene: TRBJ2-7; abundance: -; CDR3aa: CASSAGGNYEQYF; CDR3nt: TGTGCCAGCAGTGCTGGTGGCAACTACGAGCAGTACTTC
d_gene: -; v_gene: TRBV6-5; j_gene: TRBJ1-5; abundance: few; CDR3aa: CAVGNNQPQHF; CDR3nt: TGTGCAGTGGGGAATAATCAGCCCCAGCATTTT
d_gene: TRBD2; v_gene: TRBV5-5; j_gene: TRBJ2-1; abundance: -; CDR3aa: CASSLAGTSGGPDVYNEQFF; CDR3nt: TGTGCCAGCAGCTTGGCTGGGACTAGCGGGGGGCCCGATGTTTACAATGAGCAGTTCTTC
d_gene: -; v_gene: TRBV28; j_gene: TRBJ1-1; abundance: -; CDR3aa: CASSFPQNTEAFF; CDR3nt: TGTGCCAGCAGTTTCCCCCAGAACACTGAAGCTTTCTTT
d_gene: -; v_gene: TRBV6-2/TRBV6-3; j_gene: TRBJ2-7; abundance: -; CDR3aa: CASSPHGGYEQYF; CDR3nt: TGTGCCAGCAGCCCTCACGGGGGCTACGAGCAGTACTTC
d_gene: -; v_gene: TRBV6-5; j_gene: TRBJ2-1; abundance: -; CDR3aa: CASSYSQGIEQFF; CDR3nt: TGTGCCAGCAGTTACTCGCAGGGGATTGAGCAGTTCTTC
d_gene: TRBD1; v_gene: TRBV27; j_gene: TRBJ1-2; abundance: few; CDR3aa: CASSSGTGGEYGYTF; CDR3nt: TGTGCCAGCAGTTCAGGGACAGGAGGGGAGTATGGCTACACCTTC
d_gene: -; v_gene: TRBV7-9; j_gene: TRBJ2-6; abundance: few; CDR3aa: CASSFPGAGANVLTF; CDR3nt: TGTGCCAGCAGCTTTCCGGGAGCTGGGGCCAACGTCCTGACTTTC
d_gene: TRBD2; v_gene: TRBV5-1; j_gene: TRBJ2-7; abundance: -; CDR3aa: CASSLLGRGVEQYF; CDR3nt: TGCGCCAGCAGCTTGCTCGGGAGGGGCGTCGAGCAGTACTTC
d_gene: TRBD2; v_gene: TRBV11-2; j_gene: TRBJ2-7; abundance: -; CDR3aa: CASSTGLSEQYF; CDR3nt: TGTGCCAGCAGCACGGGACTAAGCGAGCAGTACTTC
d_gene: TRBD2; v_gene: TRBV7-2; j_gene: TRBJ2-1; abundance: -; CDR3aa: CASSHATGTSFGEQFF; CDR3nt: TGTGCCAGCAGCCATGCGACCGGGACTAGCTTCGGTGAGCAGTTCTTC
d_gene: TRBD2; v_gene: TRBV5-1; j_gene: TRBJ2-1; abundance: few; CDR3aa: CASSLDGSGGVTMFF; CDR3nt: TGCGCCAGCAGCTTGGATGGTAGCGGGGGGGTTACTATGTTCTTC
d_gene: -; v_gene: TRBV29-1; j_gene: TRBJ2-7; abundance: few; CDR3aa: CSAELQGSYEQYF; CDR3nt: TGCAGCGCCGAATTACAGGGCTCCTACGAGCAGTACTTC